A selection of T cell receptor beta chains follows, all from one sample in a study of human T cells and chemical hapten exposure. TCRdb reprocessed the RACE reads with MiXCR, giving one entry per CDR3 protein. The sample has some 120,000 distinct CDR3 sequences, 9.5% to 13% seen once. The sample consisted of whole blood, taken in connection with sensitization to the hapten diphenylcyclopropenone (DPC). The receptors were sampled from a woman aged 50 to 60 with alopecia areata. Some clones in this sample may be carry-over from other donors' samples. CDR3s include the opening cysteine and the closing phenylalanine or tryptophan. D genes are given only for firm matches. Some rows have no size entry. The others give once, few or many, or a class for an expanded clone.

V gene	J gene	clone size	D gene	CDR3 DNA	CDR3 protein
TRBV7-9	TRBJ1-3	few	-	TGTGCCAGCACCCCGGGCGGAAACACCATATATTTT	CASTPGGNTIYF
TRBV3-1	TRBJ1-1	many	-	TGTGCCAGCAGCCACGAAGGACAGCCGGTCACTGAAGCTTTCTTT	CASSHEGQPVTEAFF
TRBV27	TRBJ2-1	few	TRBD1	TGTGCCAGCAGCCGGGACAGGAGCACCTACAATGAGCAGTTCTTC	CASSRDRSTYNEQFF
TRBV4-1	TRBJ1-1	-	-	TGCGCCAGCAGCCAAGTCGGCGACAGCCTGAACACTGAAGCTTTCTTT	CASSQVGDSLNTEAFF
TRBV2	TRBJ2-1	-	-	TGTGCCAGCAGTGATAGGGGACTCCAAATTTATGAGCAGTTCTTC	CASSDRGLQIYEQFF
TRBV5-1	TRBJ1-1	many	-	TGCGCCAGCAGCTTCACAGGGCCGGGGACCACTGAAGCTTTCTTC	CASSFTGPGTTEAFF
TRBV5-1	TRBJ2-7	-	TRBD2	TGCGCCAGCAGCCCTCAGCGGGACGGGGTCTACGAGCAGTACTTC	CASSPQRDGVYEQYF
TRBV28	TRBJ2-5	-	-	TGTGCGTATGGAAAAGAGACCCAGTACTTC	CAYGKETQYF
TRBV4-1	TRBJ2-2	many	TRBD2	TGCGCCAGCAGCCAAGACGCGGGGGGCTACACCGGGGAGCTGTTTTTT	CASSQDAGGYTGELFF
TRBV7-2	TRBJ2-5	-	TRBD2	TGTGCCAGCAACTTAAGCGGGAGACTCAGAGAGACCCAGTACTTC	CASNLSGRLRETQYF
TRBV3-1	TRBJ1-1	-	-	TGTGCCAGCAGCCAAGATCGTGGAACGGGAGCTTTCTTT	CASSQDRGTGAFF
TRBV6-5	TRBJ2-7	-	-	TGTGCCAGCAGCCTCGGCGGGGACTCCTACGAGCAGTACTTC	CASSLGGDSYEQYF
TRBV7-6	TRBJ1-1	many	-	TGTGCCAGCAGCTTGGGTGTCGAAACGAGCTCTGAAGCTTTCTTT	CASSLGVETSSEAFF
TRBV5-1	TRBJ2-2	many	-	TGCGCCAGCAGCTCGAGGGGCAGGGACACCGGGGAGCTGTTTTTT	CASSSRGRDTGELFF
TRBV18	TRBJ1-5	many	-	TGTGCCAGCTCACCTCGAGAGACTAGCAATCAGCCCCAGCATTTT	CASSPRETSNQPQHF
TRBV11-2	TRBJ2-5	-	TRBD1	TGTGCCAGCAGCTCTGGGACAGAAGAGACCCAGTACTTC	CASSSGTEETQYF
TRBV12-3/TRBV12-4	TRBJ2-3	-	-	TGTGCCAGCAGTTTTAGCGTGGCCACAGATACGCAGTATTTT	CASSFSVATDTQYF
TRBV28	TRBJ2-7	few	-	TGTGCCAGCAGTTTCGGGGTACCTCCATTCGAGCAGTACTTC	CASSFGVPPFEQYF
TRBV28	TRBJ1-6	few	TRBD1	TGTGCCAGCAGTCCGGACAGGGTAGGGTCACCCCTCCACTTT	CASSPDRVGSPLHF
TRBV9	TRBJ2-3	few	-	TGTGCCAGCAGCCTCCTGGATACGCAGTATTTT	CASSLLDTQYF
TRBV7-9	TRBJ2-3	few	-	TGTGCCAGCAGCAAAGTTGGACAGTCTAAAGAAGATACGCAGTATTTT	CASSKVGQSKEDTQYF
TRBV19	TRBJ2-7	-	-	TGTGCCAGTAGTCCCCAATGGATTAGAGGCGAGCAGTACTTC	CASSPQWIRGEQYF
TRBV12-3/TRBV12-4	TRBJ1-1	many	TRBD1	TGTGCCAGCAGGAACGATGACAGGGCCACTGAAGCTTTCTTT	CASRNDDRATEAFF
TRBV7-2	TRBJ1-5	few	-	TGTGCCAGCAGCTTGGACATTAATAGCAATCAGCCCCAGCATTTT	CASSLDINSNQPQHF
TRBV3-1	TRBJ2-3	-	-	TGTGCCAGCAGCCAGGGCGGCCCGGTAGATACGCAGTATTTT	CASSQGGPVDTQYF
TRBV12-3/TRBV12-4	TRBJ2-3	few	TRBD2	TGTGCCAGCAGTTCCGGACTAGATTGGTATTTT	CASSSGLDWYF
TRBV5-1	TRBJ2-1	-	-	TGCGCCAGCAGCTCGGACGGGGAATCCTACAATGAGCAGTTCTTC	CASSSDGESYNEQFF
TRBV4-2	TRBJ2-7	-	-	TGTGCCAGCAGCCAAGGGTACTACGAGCAGTACTTC	CASSQGYYEQYF
TRBV20-1	TRBJ2-7	-	TRBD2	TGCAGTGCTACCGGGAGGCTCGTCTACGAGCAGTACTTC	CSATGRLVYEQYF
TRBV3-1	TRBJ2-3	-	TRBD2	TGTGCCAGCAGCCGGCTAGCGGGGGGCCGCACAGATACGCAGTATTTT	CASSRLAGGRTDTQYF
TRBV12-3/TRBV12-4	TRBJ1-2	many	-	TGTGCCAGCAGTTTAGAGGCCAGGGGAGGTGGCTACACCTTC	CASSLEARGGGYTF
TRBV28	TRBJ2-2	-	-	TGTGCCAGCAGTTTGGTCGACACCGGGGAGCTGTTTTTT	CASSLVDTGELFF
TRBV7-9	TRBJ1-2	many	-	TGTGCCAGCAGCCTAGTCGACTATGGCTACACCTTC	CASSLVDYGYTF
TRBV28	TRBJ1-1	-	-	TGTGCCAGCAGTGGAGGCAGGGGAAACACTGAAGCTTTCTTT	CASSGGRGNTEAFF
TRBV7-2	TRBJ2-7	few	-	TGTGCCAGCAGCTCCCCAAAAACATACCGACGGGGCGAGCAGTACTTC	CASSSPKTYRRGEQYF
TRBV7-6	TRBJ2-5	few	-	TGTGCCAGCAGCTTAGCGGGGGGCAGGGAAGAGACCCAGTACTTC	CASSLAGGREETQYF
TRBV5-6	TRBJ2-2	-	-	TGTGCCAGCAGCCGGAAGGGGGAGTCCGGGGAGCTGTTTTTT	CASSRKGESGELFF
TRBV28	TRBJ1-2	few	TRBD1	TGTGCCAGCAGTTTGGGACAGGGAATCTATGGCTACACCTTC	CASSLGQGIYGYTF
TRBV6-5	TRBJ1-1	many	-	TGTGCCAGCAGTTCGGCAGGGGCTCTAAACACTGAAGCTTTCTTT	CASSSAGALNTEAFF
TRBV7-7	TRBJ2-1	-	-	TGTGCCAGCAGCCCCCGCCTCGCCCCGGGCCATGAGCAGTTCTTC	CASSPRLAPGHEQFF
TRBV4-1	TRBJ2-2	many	TRBD2	TGCGCCAGCAGCCCTCTTGCGGGGGGGCTTATCGGGGAGCTGTTTTTT	CASSPLAGGLIGELFF
TRBV12-3/TRBV12-4	TRBJ1-6	-	TRBD1	TGTGCCAGCAGGGCGGCAGGGGGTAGGTCCCTCCACTTT	CASRAAGGRSLHF
TRBV14	TRBJ1-1	-	-	TGTGCCAGCAGCCAAGACAGTCGTGGGGTCACTGAAGCTTTCTTT	CASSQDSRGVTEAFF
TRBV12-3/TRBV12-4	TRBJ2-5	-	-	TGTGCCAGCAGTTTGACCCTCGAGAGGACCCAGTACTTC	CASSLTLERTQYF